The 9 T cell receptor beta chains in this list originate from one sample, sequenced in a study of patients and donors after allogeneic stem cell transplantation. Using its own MiXCR run on the RT-PCR reads, TCRdb lists one record per CDR3 protein. The sample comprises roughly 940,000 distinct CDR3 sequences, more than 15% of which are singletons, and around 6% rests with the top ten. The sequenced sample consisted of blood, either unsorted or a sorted T cell fraction (not recorded which). The receptors were gathered from a human donor who was either an allogeneic HSCT recipient or a stem cell or donor lymphocyte infusion donor (not recorded which). It is not recorded whose cells these are; they may come from a transplant donor.

This sequence joins TRBV2 and TRBJ2-3; D gene unclear. V was trimmed by 8 bases and J by 1 base, leaving 16 bases between them. CDR1 SNHLY and CDR2 FYNNEI come from the germline V gene. The CDR3 totals 15 residues. The CDR3 sequence: CASPRLRWGTDTQYF. CDR3 DNA: TGTGCCAGCCCGAGGTTGAGATGGGGCACAGATACGCAGTATTTT. The full variable domain, with the rest looked up from reference TRBV2 and TRBJ2-3, is EPEVTQTPSHQVTQMGQEVILRCVPISNHLYFYWYRQILGQKVEFLVSFYNNEISEKSEIFDDQFSVERPDGSNFTLKIRSTKLEDSAMYFCASPRLRWGTDTQYFGPGTRLTVL.

The chain links TRBV27 to TRBJ1-2, with 9 nucleotides matching TRBD1. CDR1 and CDR2 from the germline V gene are MNHEY and SMNVEV (reference sequence). The V gene end was trimmed by 7 bases and the J gene end by 8 bases; junction bases not matched to a gene: 17. CDR3 length equals 16 residues. CDR3 nucleotides: TGTGCCAGCACAACTTCAAACCCGGGACAGGGTGGAGGCTACACCTTC. Residues: CASTTSNPGQGGGYTF.

This clonotype showed up just a few times. This rearrangement joins TRBV2 to TRBJ1-1; possible D gene TRBD1, 6 bases. This CDR3 is 14 amino acids long. Germline V gives CDR1 SNHLY, CDR2 FYNNEI. The V end was cut by 3 bases, the J end by 3 bases, with 11 bases between. The CDR3 spells CASSENRVYTEAFF. The DNA for the CDR3 is TGTGCCAGCAGTGAGAACAGGGTATACACTGAAGCTTTCTTT.

This clonotype appeared a few times. The chain carries TRBV5-1 and TRBJ2-7; D not resolved. Trimming removed 1 base at V and 0 bases at J, with 8 bases between. CDR1 SGHRS and CDR2 YFSETQ come from the germline V gene. The CDR3 length is 14 residues. This CDR3 reads CASSLWASSYEQYF. CDR3 nucleotide sequence: TGCGCCAGCAGCTTGTGGGCAAGCTCCTACGAGCAGTACTTC.

The chain carries TRBV21-1 and TRBJ2-7. TRBV21-1 is reported as a pseudogene. This CDR3 spans 17 amino acids. Written as DNA, the CDR3 is TGTGCCAGCAGCAAAGGTCGGGGTTGCCTTGTATCCTACGAGCAGTACTTC. Amino acids: CASSKGRGCLVSYEQYF.

The chain combines TRBV5-6 with TRBJ1-6, with 10 bases identical to TRBD1. The germline CDR1 and CDR2 sequences are SGHDT and YYEEEE. CDR3 size: 15 residues. The trim removed 3 bases at V and 7 bases at J, leaving 4 bases unmatched. CDR3 loop: CASSYTGQGNSPLHF. CDR3 nucleotides: TGTGCCAGCAGCTACACGGGACAGGGGAATTCACCCCTCCACTTT.

This clonotype was found a few times. The chain combines TRBV4-2 with TRBJ2-1, with TRBD2 matching 11 bases. The V and J ends lost 1 base and 7 bases, in that order; junction bases with no gene match: 12. CDR3 size: 18 residues. The germline V gene encodes CDR1 LGHNA and CDR2 YNFKEQ. DNA of the CDR3: TGTGCCAGCAGCCAAGGGGTTAGCGGGAGGGCCGGGGGAAATGAGCAGTTCTTC. As protein: CASSQGVSGRAGGNEQFF.

The V call is TRBV20-1, the J call TRBJ2-2; no reliable D call. The CDR3 runs to 13 residues. Deletions cut 6 bases from V and 1 base from J, with 9 bases between. The germline gives CDR1 DFQATT, CDR2 SNEGSKA (reference sequence). CDR3 in DNA: TGCAGTGCCCTAGTCAAGAACACCGGGGAGCTGTTTTTT. Amino acid sequence: CSALVKNTGELFF.

Written as DNA, the CDR3 is TGTGCCAGCAGTTACCTACCAGGACAGGGTCAAAACACTGAAGCTTTCTTT. It is translated as CASSYLPGQGQNTEAFF. The chain uses TRBV6-5 and TRBJ1-1; TRBD1 agrees at 8 bases. J gave up 2 bases and V 2 bases, and 10 bases lay outside the gene matches. Germline CDR1 and CDR2: MNHEY and SVGAGI. The CDR3 length is 17 residues.